Listed below are T cell receptor beta chains from one sample, sequenced in a study of T-cell memory formation after mild COVID-19. Each CDR3 protein is one row after TCRdb ran MiXCR on the 5' RACE reads. In the table there are about 290,000 distinct CDR3 sequences, approximately 16% of which are singletons. The sample taken for sequencing was PBMCs or a T cell subset sorted from them (not recorded which). The source is a man younger than 35 who had mild COVID-19 (a few samples of this study predate the infection). Cell type and time point are not known. Each CDR3 is given without its conserved first and last residue. Each record gives: V gene, J gene, D gene, CDR3 protein. D genes are given only for firm matches.

TRBV28	TRBJ2-1	TRBD1	ASISQGASYNEQF
TRBV20-1	TRBJ1-2	.	SVLNREEGNYGYT
TRBV7-2	TRBJ1-2	.	ASSLERQTSYGYT
TRBV28	TRBJ1-3	TRBD1	ASRGEEGARGNTIY
TRBV3-1	TRBJ2-7	.	ASSQDGGSYEQY
TRBV7-2	TRBJ1-6	.	ASTREGPNSPLH
TRBV6-6	TRBJ2-5	.	ASSEERVLQETQY
TRBV12-3/TRBV12-4	TRBJ1-1	.	ASSFSSRATEAF
TRBV2	TRBJ1-1	.	ASSAGGLEAF
TRBV5-5	TRBJ2-1	TRBD2	ASGPGVAGGLEQF
TRBV5-6	TRBJ1-6	.	ASSLATGAFDSPLH
TRBV20-1	TRBJ1-2	.	SATGQLANYGYT
TRBV7-6	TRBJ2-1	.	ASSPTPTLGLQF
TRBV7-2	TRBJ2-1	.	ASSLVAIGNEQF
TRBV7-9	TRBJ2-1	TRBD1	ASSIPGQGASEQF
TRBV28	TRBJ2-3	.	ATHGGPGTDTQY
TRBV20-1	TRBJ2-5	TRBD2	SAGSQTSKQETQY
TRBV20-1	TRBJ1-1	.	SARVGLGTEAF
TRBV7-2	TRBJ2-3	.	ASSLADHTDTQY
TRBV7-9	TRBJ2-3	.	ASSLRSGGGRTDTQY
TRBV25-1	TRBJ1-2	.	ASSAYYGYT
TRBV20-1	TRBJ1-5	.	SAKGGSEPQH
TRBV5-1	TRBJ1-1	.	ASSLLKQGLNTEAF
TRBV10-3	TRBJ2-7	TRBD1	AIRDRGFEQY
TRBV29-1	TRBJ1-2	TRBD1	SVGQGASVGYT
TRBV10-2	TRBJ2-1	.	ATSHIGLGNEQF
TRBV12-3/TRBV12-4	TRBJ1-2	.	ASFERLRGYT
TRBV7-2	TRBJ2-3	.	ASSLFSTGAGDTQY
TRBV12-3/TRBV12-4	TRBJ2-7	.	ASRVSDALYEQY
TRBV5-1	TRBJ2-7	.	ASSLGDILEQY
TRBV30	TRBJ2-7	.	AWSKTPSYEQY
TRBV24-1	TRBJ2-1	TRBD1	ATSDFAGRGPFRSADEQF
TRBV12-3/TRBV12-4	TRBJ2-1	.	ASSFGFPGVEQF
TRBV6-1	TRBJ2-2	TRBD2	ASKGGGANTGELF
TRBV12-3/TRBV12-4	TRBJ1-1	.	ASSKDENTEAF
TRBV29-1	TRBJ1-1	.	SVAPGPAGTEAF
TRBV29-1	TRBJ2-5	TRBD2	SGGGEETQY
TRBV6-6	TRBJ1-5	.	ASSYIRGHQPQH
TRBV20-1	TRBJ1-2	TRBD1	SADRGHDGYT
TRBV6-5	TRBJ1-6	.	ASSYDSLFPLH
TRBV7-9	TRBJ2-5	.	ASSRLGVGGLETQY
TRBV10-2	TRBJ1-1	.	ASKRGGMGTEAF
TRBV5-1	TRBJ2-1	TRBD2	ASSLGTSGGSDEQF
TRBV7-2	TRBJ1-2	.	ASSLTTGNYGYT
TRBV7-2	TRBJ2-3	.	ASSQASNRPDTQY
TRBV5-1	TRBJ1-1	.	ASSLAGTNTEAF
TRBV4-1	TRBJ2-3	TRBD2	ASSFRAGRGDTQY
TRBV10-1	TRBJ2-1	.	ASSESSSYNEQF
TRBV12-3/TRBV12-4	TRBJ1-1	.	ASSLDQMNTEAF
TRBV5-1	TRBJ2-7	.	ASSITEGRSEQY
TRBV12-3/TRBV12-4	TRBJ2-3	.	ASGTPADTQY
TRBV20-1	TRBJ2-3	TRBD2	SARASGGATDTQY
TRBV20-1	TRBJ1-6	TRBD1	SAGRQGQVGSPLH
TRBV5-1	TRBJ2-3	.	ASSPFRGLTDTQY
TRBV4-1	TRBJ2-2	.	ASSQGAKNTGELF
TRBV4-3	TRBJ1-2	.	ASSQDRVGDNYT
TRBV12-3/TRBV12-4	TRBJ2-7	TRBD1	ASSGTGGLGTAEQY